This T cell receptor beta chain was recovered during a study of post-analysis software for immune sequencing data. Overall study: The courses of disease that were included comprised relapsing-remitting, secondary progressive and progressive-relapsing multiple sclerosis.

TCR beta cDNA libraries had unique molecular identifiers. TCRdb itself ran the PCR reads through MiXCR, one entry per CDR3 protein. The data hold about 460,000 distinct CDR3 sequences, with around 40% observed a single time. As concerns this clonotype: Its antigen is as yet unknown.

Whole-study results and caveats: Multiple sclerosis was associated with a significant reduction in normalized Chao1 diversity relative to controls. Clustering by F measure revealed strong co-clustering among samples prepared together in one batch.

Sequenced sample: blood. The TCR was taken from a girl between 5 and 17 years old with multiple sclerosis.

CDR3 in DNA: TGTGCCATCCAAGGCGGAGGGGGCGCAGATACGCAGTATTTT. The encoded protein is CAIQGGGGADTQYF. The chain is built from TRBV10-3 and TRBJ2-3; D is possibly TRBD1 (7 bases). Trimming took off 8 bases at V and 4 bases at J, with 16 bases between the two ends. Germline V gene sequence: CDR1 ENHRY, CDR2 SYGVKD. The length of the CDR3 is 14 residues.